This is a list of T cell receptor beta chains from one sample in a study of molecular identifiers for immune sequencing clone quantification. A single record per CDR3 protein comes from TCRdb applying MiXCR to the PCR reads. The sample holds about 510,000 distinct CDR3 sequences, over 20% seen once. The material sequenced was naive CD8+ T cells from blood, with Jurkat cell RNA spiked in. The receptors were gathered from a human donor in good health. Some libraries in this study had Jurkat cell RNA spiked in. The CDR3 runs from the conserved cysteine through the conserved F or W. The D gene is left open where the match is weak. The listing skips clone size in some rows; elsewhere it reads once, few, many or a size class.

clone size	V gene	J gene	D gene	CDR3 protein	CDR3 DNA
many	TRBV30	TRBJ1-2	.	CAWSVTGMGYGYTF	TGTGCCTGGAGTGTTACCGGAATGGGCTATGGCTACACCTTC
.	TRBV6-5	TRBJ1-1	.	CASSYSYPGAEAFF	TGTGCCAGCAGTTACTCGTATCCAGGCGCTGAAGCTTTCTTT
many	TRBV12-3/TRBV12-4	TRBJ1-1	.	CASSYRITEAFF	TGTGCCAGCAGTTACAGGATCACTGAAGCTTTCTTT
few	TRBV4-1	TRBJ1-4	.	CASSQDYLGEKLFF	TGCGCCAGCAGCCAAGATTATCTTGGTGAAAAACTGTTTTTT
many	TRBV6-1	TRBJ1-1	.	CAGGEYTEAFF	TGTGCCGGGGGCGAGTACACTGAAGCTTTCTTT
few	TRBV27	TRBJ2-7	TRBD1	CASSDMRTGGPYEQYF	TGTGCCAGCAGCGATATGCGGACAGGGGGTCCCTACGAGCAGTACTTC
many	TRBV4-2	TRBJ2-5	TRBD1	CASSQVSGTGYETQYF	TGTGCCAGCAGCCAAGTGTCCGGGACAGGGTATGAGACCCAGTACTTC
.	TRBV18	TRBJ2-1	.	CASSPPTQGAYNEQFF	TGTGCCAGCTCACCACCGACACAGGGAGCCTACAATGAGCAGTTCTTC
.	TRBV2	TRBJ2-4	.	CASSEIRTAGDIQYF	TGTGCCAGCAGTGAAATAAGGACAGCAGGCGACATTCAGTACTTC
.	TRBV7-6	TRBJ2-7	.	CASSVSRGYEQYF	TGTGCCAGCAGCGTCTCCCGAGGGTACGAGCAGTACTTC
few	TRBV20-1	TRBJ2-7	TRBD1	CSASPPDRGFNEQYF	TGCAGTGCTAGTCCCCCGGACAGGGGATTTAACGAGCAGTACTTC
.	TRBV11-2	TRBJ2-7	.	CASSPADRVSYEQYF	TGTGCCAGCAGCCCAGCAGACAGAGTATCCTACGAGCAGTACTTC
many	TRBV15	TRBJ2-7	.	CATSRDSARYEQYF	TGTGCCACCAGCAGAGATTCAGCCCGTTACGAGCAGTACTTC
many	TRBV27	TRBJ1-1	.	CASKGVAEAFF	TGTGCCAGCAAAGGCGTCGCTGAAGCTTTCTTT
many	TRBV7-9	TRBJ2-7	.	CASSRTEQYF	TGTGCCAGCAGCCGGACGGAGCAGTACTTC
.	TRBV6-2/TRBV6-3	TRBJ2-6	.	CASMETGANVLTF	TGTGCCAGCATGGAGACTGGGGCCAACGTCCTGACTTTC
many	TRBV29-1	TRBJ1-2	.	CSVEETDRHGYTF	TGCAGCGTTGAAGAGACTGACCGTCATGGCTACACCTTC
.	TRBV13	TRBJ2-7	.	CASSLAPAGEGYEQYF	TGTGCCAGCAGCTTAGCTCCCGCGGGCGAGGGCTACGAGCAGTACTTC
.	TRBV6-5	TRBJ1-1	.	CASSGEVNTEAFF	TGTGCCAGCAGCGGAGAGGTGAACACTGAAGCTTTCTTT
few	TRBV12-3/TRBV12-4	TRBJ1-5	TRBD1	CASSPGTAVQPQHF	TGTGCCAGCAGTCCGGGGACAGCGGTTCAGCCCCAGCATTTT
many	TRBV2	TRBJ1-2	.	CASSESPPEVYGYTF	TGTGCCAGCAGTGAGTCTCCGCCGGAGGTCTATGGCTACACCTTC
.	TRBV20-1	TRBJ2-7	TRBD2	CSAREVGGYTYEQYF	TGCAGTGCTAGAGAAGTGGGGGGGTACACCTACGAGCAGTACTTC
many	TRBV27	TRBJ2-2	TRBD2	CASSPVAGNTGELFF	TGTGCCAGCAGTCCCGTAGCGGGGAACACCGGGGAGCTGTTTTTT
.	TRBV10-3	TRBJ2-7	TRBD1	CAISEAPGQGVSSYEQYF	TGTGCCATCAGTGAGGCCCCGGGACAGGGCGTTAGCTCCTACGAGCAGTACTTC
few	TRBV18	TRBJ2-1	.	CASSQIPGPVREQFF	TGTGCCAGCTCACAAATACCGGGGCCCGTGCGTGAGCAGTTCTTC
many	TRBV20-1	TRBJ1-1	.	CSARDHGGTMNTEAFF	TGCAGTGCTAGAGATCATGGGGGAACCATGAACACTGAAGCTTTCTTT